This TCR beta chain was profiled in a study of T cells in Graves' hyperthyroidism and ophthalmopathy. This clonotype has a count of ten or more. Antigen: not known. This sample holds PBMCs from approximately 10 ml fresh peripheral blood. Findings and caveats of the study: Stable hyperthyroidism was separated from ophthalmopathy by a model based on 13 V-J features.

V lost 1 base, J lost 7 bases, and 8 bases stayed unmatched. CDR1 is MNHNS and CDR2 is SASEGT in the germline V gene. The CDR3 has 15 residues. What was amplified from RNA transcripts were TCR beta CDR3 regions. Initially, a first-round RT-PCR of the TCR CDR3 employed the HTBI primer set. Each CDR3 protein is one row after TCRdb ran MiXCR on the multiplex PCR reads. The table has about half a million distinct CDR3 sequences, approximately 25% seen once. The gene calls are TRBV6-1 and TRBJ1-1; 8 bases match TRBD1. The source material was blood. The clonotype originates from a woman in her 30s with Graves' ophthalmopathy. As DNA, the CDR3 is TGTGCCAGCAGTGAAGAAGGACAGGGTTCTTTTGAAGCTTTCTTT. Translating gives CASSEEGQGSFEAFF.